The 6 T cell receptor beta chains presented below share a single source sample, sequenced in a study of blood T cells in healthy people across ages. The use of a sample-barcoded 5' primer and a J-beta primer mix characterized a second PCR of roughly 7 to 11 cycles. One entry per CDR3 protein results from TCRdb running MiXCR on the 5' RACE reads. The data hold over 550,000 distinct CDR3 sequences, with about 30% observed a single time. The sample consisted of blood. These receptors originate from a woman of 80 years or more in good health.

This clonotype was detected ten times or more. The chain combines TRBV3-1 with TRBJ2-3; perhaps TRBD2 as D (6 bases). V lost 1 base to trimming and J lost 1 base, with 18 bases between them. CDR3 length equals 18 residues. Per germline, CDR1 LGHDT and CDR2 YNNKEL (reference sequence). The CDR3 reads CASSQVSAGPPGTDTQYF. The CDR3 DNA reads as TGTGCCAGCAGCCAAGTGTCGGCGGGGCCCCCAGGCACAGATACGCAGTATTTT.

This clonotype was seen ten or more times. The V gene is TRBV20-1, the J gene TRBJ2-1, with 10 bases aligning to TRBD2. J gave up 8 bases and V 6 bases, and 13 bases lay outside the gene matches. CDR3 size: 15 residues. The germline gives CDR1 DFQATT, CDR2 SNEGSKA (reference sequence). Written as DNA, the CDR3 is TGCAGTGCCAGAAAAGTAGCGGGGGGCCCCCATGAGCAGTTCTTC. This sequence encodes CSARKVAGGPHEQFF.

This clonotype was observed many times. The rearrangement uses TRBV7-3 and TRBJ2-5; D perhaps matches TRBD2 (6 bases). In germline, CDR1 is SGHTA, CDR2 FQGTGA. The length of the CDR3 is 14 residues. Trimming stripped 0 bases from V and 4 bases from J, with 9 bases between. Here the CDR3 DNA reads TGTGCCAGCAGCTTAACCGAGGGACTAGAGACCCAGTACTTC. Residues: CASSLTEGLETQYF.

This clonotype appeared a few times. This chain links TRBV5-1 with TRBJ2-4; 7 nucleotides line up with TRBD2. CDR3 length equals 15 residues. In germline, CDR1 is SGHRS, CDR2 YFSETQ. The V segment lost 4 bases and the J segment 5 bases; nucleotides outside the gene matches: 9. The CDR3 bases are TGCGCCAGCAGCCCAGGCCGGGACTACCAAAACATTCAGTACTTC. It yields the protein CASSPGRDYQNIQYF.

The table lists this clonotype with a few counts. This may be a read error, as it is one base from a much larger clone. Here the CDR3 DNA reads TGCAGCATTGTGGTGGTCAATGAGCAGTTCTTC. The encoded protein is CSIVVVNEQFF. This chain links TRBV29-1 with TRBJ2-1; unclear D gene. Germline V gene sequence: CDR1 SQVTM, CDR2 ANQGSEA. The V and J ends lost 8 bases and 6 bases respectively, with 11 bases between them. The CDR3 length is 11 residues.

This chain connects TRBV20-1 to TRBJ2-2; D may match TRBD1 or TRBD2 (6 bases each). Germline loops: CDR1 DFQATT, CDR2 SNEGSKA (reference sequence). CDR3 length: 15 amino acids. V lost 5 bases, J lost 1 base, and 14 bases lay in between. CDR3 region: CSARGPTGNTGELFF. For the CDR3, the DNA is TGCAGTGCTCGGGGGCCGACAGGGAACACCGGGGAGCTGTTTTTT.